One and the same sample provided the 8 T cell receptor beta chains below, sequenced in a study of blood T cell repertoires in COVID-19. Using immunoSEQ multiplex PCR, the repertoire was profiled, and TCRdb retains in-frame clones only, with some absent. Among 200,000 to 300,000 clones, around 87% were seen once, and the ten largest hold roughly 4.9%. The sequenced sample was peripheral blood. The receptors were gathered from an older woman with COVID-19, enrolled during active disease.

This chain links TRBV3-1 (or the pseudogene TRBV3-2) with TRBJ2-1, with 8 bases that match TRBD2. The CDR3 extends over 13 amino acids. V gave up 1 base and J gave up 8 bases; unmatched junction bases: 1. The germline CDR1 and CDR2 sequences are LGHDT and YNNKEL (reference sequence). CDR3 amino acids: CASSQAGGDEQFF. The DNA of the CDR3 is TGTGCCAGCAGCCAAGCGGGAGGGGATGAGCAGTTCTTC.

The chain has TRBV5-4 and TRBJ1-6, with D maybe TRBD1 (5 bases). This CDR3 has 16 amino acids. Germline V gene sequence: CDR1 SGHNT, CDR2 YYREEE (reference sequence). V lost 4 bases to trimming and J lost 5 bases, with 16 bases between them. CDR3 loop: CASSRSGGFDNSPLHF. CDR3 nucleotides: TGTGCCAGCAGCCGATCCGGGGGGTTCGATAATTCACCCCTCCACTTT. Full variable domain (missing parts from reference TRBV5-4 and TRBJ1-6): ETGVTQSPTHLIKTRGQQVTLRCSSQSGHNTVSWYQQALGQGPQFIFQYYREEENGRGNFPPRFSGLQFPNYSSELNVNALELDDSALYLCASSRSGGFDNSPLHFGNGTRLTVT.

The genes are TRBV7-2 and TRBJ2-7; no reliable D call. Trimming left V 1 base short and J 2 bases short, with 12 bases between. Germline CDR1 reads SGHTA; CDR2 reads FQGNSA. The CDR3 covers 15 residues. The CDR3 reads CASSLEGATPYEQYF. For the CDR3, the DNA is TGTGCCAGCAGCTTAGAAGGCGCGACACCCTACGAGCAGTACTTC.

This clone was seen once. The CDR3, as DNA: TGTGCCAGCAGTTACTCGACTCACAATCAGCCCCAGCATTTT. Amino acids: CASSYSTHNQPQHF. V is TRBV6-6 and J is TRBJ1-5; no definite D call. Trimming took 0 bases from V and 3 from J, leaving 6 bases between them. The CDR3 spans 14 residues. From germline, CDR1 is MNHNY and CDR2 SVGAGI (reference sequence).

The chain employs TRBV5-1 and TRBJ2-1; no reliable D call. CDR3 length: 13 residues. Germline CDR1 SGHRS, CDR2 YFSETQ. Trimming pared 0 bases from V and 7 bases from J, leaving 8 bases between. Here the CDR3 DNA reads TGCGCCAGCAGCTTGGGCCTAGGTAATGAGCAGTTCTTC. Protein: CASSLGLGNEQFF.

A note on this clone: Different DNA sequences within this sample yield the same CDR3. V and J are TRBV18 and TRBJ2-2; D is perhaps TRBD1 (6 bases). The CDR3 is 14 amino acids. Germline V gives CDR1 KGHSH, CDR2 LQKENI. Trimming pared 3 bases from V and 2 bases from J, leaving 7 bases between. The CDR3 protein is CASSPGQNTGELFF. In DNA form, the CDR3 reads TGTGCCAGCTCACCGGGACAAAACACCGGGGAGCTGTTTTTT.

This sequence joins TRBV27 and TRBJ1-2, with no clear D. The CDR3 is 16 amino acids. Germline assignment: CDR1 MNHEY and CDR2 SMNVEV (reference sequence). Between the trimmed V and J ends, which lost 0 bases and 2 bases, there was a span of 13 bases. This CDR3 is CASSLSPNPRNYGYTF. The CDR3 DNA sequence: TGTGCCAGCAGTTTATCCCCTAACCCCCGGAACTATGGCTACACCTTC.

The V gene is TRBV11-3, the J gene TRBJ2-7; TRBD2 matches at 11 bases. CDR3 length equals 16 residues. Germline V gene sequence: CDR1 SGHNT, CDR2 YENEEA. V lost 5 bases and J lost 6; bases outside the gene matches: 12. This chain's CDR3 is CASSPQTSGKAGEQYF. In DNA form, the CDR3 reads TGTGCCAGCAGCCCACAGACTAGCGGGAAGGCGGGCGAGCAGTACTTC.